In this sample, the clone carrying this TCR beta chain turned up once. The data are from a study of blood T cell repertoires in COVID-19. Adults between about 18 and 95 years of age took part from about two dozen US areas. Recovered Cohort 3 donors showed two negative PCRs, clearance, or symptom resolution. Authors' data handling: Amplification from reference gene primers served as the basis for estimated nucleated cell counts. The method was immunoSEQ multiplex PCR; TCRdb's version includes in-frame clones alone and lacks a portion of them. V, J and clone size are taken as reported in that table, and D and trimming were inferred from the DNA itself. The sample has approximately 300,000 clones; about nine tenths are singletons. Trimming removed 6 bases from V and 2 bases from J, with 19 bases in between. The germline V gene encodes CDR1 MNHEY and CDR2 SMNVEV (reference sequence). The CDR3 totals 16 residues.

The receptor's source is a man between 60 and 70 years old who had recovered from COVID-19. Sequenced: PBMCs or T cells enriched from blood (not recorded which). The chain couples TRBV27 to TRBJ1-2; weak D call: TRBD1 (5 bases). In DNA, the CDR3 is TGTGCCAGCAGCCCTTCCTCAGGGCCCCTCAACTATGGCTACACCTTC. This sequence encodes CASSPSSGPLNYGYTF.